These 5 T cell receptor beta chains originate from one sample sequenced in a study of graft-versus-host responses after intestinal transplantation. Some clones are missing from TCRdb's copy, which holds only in-frame ones; the method was immunoSEQ multiplex PCR. Here the sample spans about 110,000 clones, just over 90% being singletons. Their antigens are not known. The specimen comprised unstimulated CD4+ T cells sorted from spleen or lymph node cells, sampled before transplant. Source of these receptors: a human donor who was the organ donor for an intestinal transplant.

The chain recombines TRBV7-2 with TRBJ1-1; no reliable D call. The CDR3 has 14 amino acids. Germline loops: CDR1 SGHTA, CDR2 FQGNSA. V was cut by 1 base and J by 1 base, with 7 bases left in between. The CDR3 sequence: CASSLGGRNTEAFF. The CDR3, as DNA: TGTGCCAGCAGCTTAGGAGGGCGGAACACTGAAGCTTTCTTT.

This clone has only a few counts. CDR3 in amino acids: CASRTGGPSTGELFF. CDR3 nucleotide sequence: TGTGCCAGCAGGACAGGGGGGCCGAGCACCGGGGAGCTGTTTTTT. The chain uses TRBV28 and TRBJ2-2; 9 bases align to TRBD1. Trimming cost V 6 bases and J 4 bases; bases outside gene matches: 6. The CDR3 totals 15 residues. The germline V gene encodes CDR1 MDHEN and CDR2 SYDVKM.

The chain couples TRBV27 to TRBJ1-1; D is undetermined. CDR3 length equals 14 residues. CDR1 and CDR2 from the germline V gene are MNHEY and SMNVEV (reference sequence). V was pared by 0 bases and J by 1 base, with 6 bases between. The CDR3 nucleotides read TGTGCCAGCAGTTTATCGCGGGGGAACACTGAAGCTTTCTTT. Amino acids: CASSLSRGNTEAFF.

With respect to this clone: Different DNA sequences within this sample yield the same CDR3. The chain combines TRBV4-2 with TRBJ1-5, with no clear D. Germline V gives CDR1 LGHNA, CDR2 YNFKEQ. This CDR3 is 15 amino acids long. Trimming took 0 bases from V and 4 from J, leaving 10 bases between them. The chain's CDR3 is CASSQDLDSNQPQHF. The DNA of the CDR3 is TGTGCCAGCAGCCAAGACCTGGATAGTAATCAGCCCCAGCATTTT.

The chain employs TRBV4-2 and TRBJ1-2, with a possible D match to TRBD1 (6 bases). The CDR3 contains 15 residues. Germline V gene sequence: CDR1 LGHNA, CDR2 YNFKEQ. Trimming cost V 1 base and J 3 bases, with 12 bases left between them. DNA for the CDR3: TGTGCCAGCAGCCAAGTCAGGGGAGATGACTATGGCTACACCTTC. Its protein product is CASSQVRGDDYGYTF.